This T cell receptor beta chain comes out of a study of blood T cell dynamics during melanoma immunotherapy. TCRdb's copy holds only in-frame clones and misses some; the assay was immunoSEQ multiplex PCR. In the table there are some 13,000 clones, 92% of which are singletons. Broader study findings: Among sorted CD8+ subsets, immune-effector cells had the highest clonality and cell-free DNA similarity.

This clone has only one observation. Its antigen is currently unknown. V was trimmed by 0 bases and J by 4 bases, leaving 21 bases between them. The CDR3 has 18 residues. The germline V gene encodes CDR1 LNHDA and CDR2 SQIVND (reference sequence). Specified time point: pre-treatment baseline. The sequence derives from a human donor with melanoma. The material was effector memory CD8+ T cells from blood, obtained from a patient treated with checkpoint blockade. This chain connects TRBV19 to TRBJ1-1; D not resolved. CDR3 in DNA: TGTGCCAGTAGTATAGAGGTTAAGGCCCTCGGGTTGGGCACTGAAGCTTTCTTT. This sequence encodes CASSIEVKALGLGTEAFF.